This is a list of T cell receptor beta chains from one sample in a study of shared clonotypes between healthy human individuals. Some clones are missing from TCRdb's copy, which holds only in-frame ones; the method was immunoSEQ multiplex PCR. The profile shows about 710,000 clones, roughly 73% of them singletons. Sequenced sample: memory CD4+ T cells sorted from blood. The receptors stem from a woman in her thirties in good health. Both conserved end residues are part of each CDR3. D genes are given only for firm matches. Only part of the rows carry a size: once, few, many, or a class if the clone is expanded.

V	J	D	size	CDR3	DNA
TRBV5-5	TRBJ2-5	TRBD1	-	CASSFYRRQGLETQYF	TGTGCCAGCAGCTTTTATAGACGACAGGGCTTGGAGACCCAGTACTTC
TRBV5-6	TRBJ2-7	-	-	CASSPLGAYEQYF	TGTGCCAGCAGCCCACTAGGGGCCTACGAGCAGTACTTC
TRBV5-1	TRBJ2-7	-	-	CASSFQGPPSEQYF	TGCGCCAGCAGCTTTCAGGGCCCGCCTAGCGAGCAGTACTTC
TRBV7-9	TRBJ1-5	-	-	CASSLAGGINQPQHF	TGTGCCAGCAGCTTAGCCGGGGGAATTAATCAGCCCCAGCATTTT
TRBV28	TRBJ1-5	-	-	CAGRRYNSNQPQHF	TGTGCCGGGCGTAGATACAATAGCAATCAGCCCCAGCATTTT
TRBV2	TRBJ2-2	-	few	CASSKENTGELFF	TGTGCCAGCAGTAAGGAAAACACCGGGGAGCTGTTTTTT
TRBV9	TRBJ2-1	TRBD2	many	CASSVDTSGRTYNEQFF	TGTGCCAGCAGCGTAGACACTAGCGGGAGGACTTACAATGAGCAGTTCTTC
TRBV5-1	TRBJ2-1	TRBD2	-	CASSLGTSGNKQFF	TGCGCCAGCAGCTTGGGGACTAGCGGGAATAAGCAGTTCTTC
TRBV28	TRBJ1-2	-	-	CASMPGNYGYTF	TGTGCCAGCATGCCGGGGAACTATGGCTACACCTTC
TRBV27	TRBJ2-7	-	-	CASSLREPFYEQYF	TGTGCCAGCAGTTTAAGGGAACCCTTTTACGAGCAGTACTTC
TRBV18	TRBJ1-1	TRBD1	-	CASSPQAQGSTEAFF	TGTGCCAGCTCACCTCAAGCACAGGGGTCGACTGAAGCTTTCTTT
TRBV19	TRBJ2-1	TRBD2	-	CASSTGTNYNEQFF	TGTGCCAGTAGCACCGGGACTAACTACAATGAGCAGTTCTTC
TRBV4-2	TRBJ2-3	-	-	CASSQELTDTQYF	TGTGCCAGCAGCCAAGAGCTCACAGATACGCAGTATTTT
TRBV19	TRBJ1-1	-	-	CASSMTGGTEAFF	TGTGCCAGTAGTATGACAGGCGGCACTGAAGCTTTCTTT
TRBV19	TRBJ1-1	TRBD1	-	CASLSVGQGRIAFF	TGTGCCAGCTTAAGCGTCGGACAGGGGAGAATTGCTTTCTTT
TRBV6-5	TRBJ1-2	-	-	CASSFGGHQGYTF	TGTGCCAGCAGTTTCGGGGGGCATCAAGGCTACACCTTC
TRBV5-1	TRBJ1-1	-	-	CASSPLTGNTEAFF	TGCGCCAGCAGCCCGCTGACGGGGAACACTGAAGCTTTCTTT
TRBV28	TRBJ1-1	TRBD1	-	CASNPGGTGNTEAFF	TGTGCCAGCAATCCTGGGGGGACAGGGAACACTGAAGCTTTCTTT
TRBV6-1	TRBJ1-4	TRBD1	-	CASSPLRTGGEKLFF	TGTGCCAGCAGTCCCTTGAGGACAGGCGGTGAAAAACTGTTTTTT
TRBV5-1	TRBJ1-1	TRBD1	-	CASSGRGLATEAFF	TGCGCCAGCAGCGGCAGGGGGCTAGCCACTGAAGCTTTCTTT
TRBV6-5	TRBJ2-7	TRBD2	-	CASSYWGSGSSYEQYF	TGTGCCAGCAGTTACTGGGGTAGCGGGAGCTCCTACGAGCAGTACTTC
TRBV11-2	TRBJ1-1	-	-	CASSMGAMNTEAFF	TGTGCCAGCAGCATGGGGGCCATGAACACTGAAGCTTTCTTT
TRBV18	TRBJ1-3	TRBD1	-	CASSQGQEGAGNTIYF	TGTGCCAGCTCACAGGGACAGGAAGGCGCTGGAAACACCATATATTTT
TRBV7-6	TRBJ1-5	-	-	CASSLRPGHQPQHF	TGTGCCAGCAGCTTAAGACCCGGACATCAGCCCCAGCATTTT
TRBV2	TRBJ1-4	-	-	CASSDQRYNEKLFF	TGTGCCAGCAGTGATCAGAGGTATAATGAAAAACTGTTTTTT
TRBV6-1	TRBJ1-1	-	-	CASTLDSGLEAFF	TGTGCCAGCACCCTTGACAGCGGGCTTGAAGCTTTCTTT
TRBV7-8	TRBJ2-7	TRBD1	-	CASSRDRVYEQYF	TGTGCCAGCAGCCGGGACAGGGTCTACGAGCAGTACTTC
TRBV5-1	TRBJ1-5	TRBD1	few	CASSLGDRDAQPQHF	TGCGCCAGCAGCTTGGGAGACAGGGATGCTCAGCCCCAGCATTTT
TRBV25-1	TRBJ2-3	TRBD1	once	CASTGTGGTDTQYF	TGTGCCAGCACCGGGACAGGGGGCACAGATACGCAGTATTTT
TRBV11-2	TRBJ1-2	-	-	CASSFFGGGYTF	TGTGCCAGCAGCTTTTTTGGTGGGGGCTACACCTTC
TRBV6-6	TRBJ1-2	-	-	CASSSFNRDGYTF	TGTGCCAGCAGCAGTTTCAACAGGGACGGCTACACCTTC
TRBV4-2	TRBJ2-1	TRBD2	few	CASSQVIAGISYNEQFF	TGTGCCAGCAGCCAAGTTATAGCGGGAATCTCCTACAATGAGCAGTTCTTC
TRBV15	TRBJ1-2	TRBD1	-	CATSRGQGAGNYGYTF	TGTGCCACCAGCAGAGGACAGGGGGCGGGTAACTATGGCTACACCTTC
TRBV5-1	TRBJ1-4	-	-	CASSYGGQSEKLFF	TGCGCCAGCAGCTACGGGGGTCAAAGTGAAAAACTGTTTTTT
TRBV28	TRBJ2-1	TRBD2	-	CASSPRSLTSGSYNEQFF	TGTGCCAGCAGTCCGAGGTCACTAACTAGCGGGAGCTACAATGAGCAGTTCTTC
TRBV6-1	TRBJ2-2	-	-	CASRRQMTGELFF	TGTGCCAGCAGAAGGCAGATGACCGGGGAGCTGTTTTTT
TRBV30	TRBJ2-7	-	-	CAWRIGLGSYEQYF	TGTGCCTGGAGGATCGGGCTGGGCTCCTACGAGCAGTACTTC
TRBV7-9	TRBJ1-1	-	-	CASSFMLAENTEAFF	TGTGCCAGCAGCTTCATGTTGGCAGAGAACACTGAAGCTTTCTTT
TRBV10-1	TRBJ2-7	TRBD1	-	CASSETGGGQYF	TGCGCCAGCAGTGAGACAGGGGGCGGGCAGTACTTC
TRBV27	TRBJ2-1	-	-	CASSLRQGEQFF	TGTGCCAGCAGTTTGAGGCAGGGTGAGCAGTTCTTC
TRBV5-1	TRBJ2-1	-	-	CASSHGISYNEQFF	TGCGCCAGCAGCCACGGGATCTCCTACAATGAGCAGTTCTTC
TRBV28	TRBJ1-1	TRBD1	-	CASSYFYPSGQKNTEAFF	TGTGCCAGCAGTTACTTCTACCCCTCGGGACAGAAGAACACTGAAGCTTTCTTT
TRBV7-6	TRBJ2-5	TRBD2	-	CASSLAGPSGRETQYF	TGTGCCAGCAGCTTAGCGGGGCCTAGCGGGAGGGAGACCCAGTACTTC
TRBV5-1	TRBJ1-1	-	-	CASSTRGGEETEAFF	TGCGCCAGCAGCACCCGAGGGGGGGAGGAGACTGAAGCTTTCTTT
TRBV18	TRBJ2-7	-	-	CASSPVDGSGPYEQYF	TGTGCCAGCTCACCAGTAGATGGTAGCGGCCCCTACGAGCAGTACTTC
TRBV15	TRBJ2-3	TRBD2	few	CATSRDTGLVEGDTQYF	TGTGCCACCAGCAGAGACACCGGACTAGTGGAGGGAGATACGCAGTATTTT
TRBV28	TRBJ2-5	-	few	CASSRPRGLETQYF	TGTGCCAGCAGCCGGCCCCGAGGTCTAGAGACCCAGTACTTC